A single sample gave rise to the 30 T cell receptor beta chains below, sequenced in a study of T cells in Graves' hyperthyroidism and ophthalmopathy. Amplification of TCR beta CDR3 regions was performed using RNA transcripts as template. The HTBI primer set was used in a first-round RT-PCR of the TCR CDR3. From the multiplex PCR reads, TCRdb called clonotypes with MiXCR, one entry per CDR3 protein. The sample lists fewer than 650,000 distinct CDR3 sequences; approximately 14% were seen once. The sequenced material came from blood. The receptors come from a woman aged 18-29 years with Graves' ophthalmopathy.

This clonotype has ten or more counts. CDR3 amino acids: CASSLREPAGALEQYF. DNA of the CDR3: TGTGCCAGCAGTTTGAGGGAGCCAGCGGGAGCGCTCGAGCAGTACTTC. The chain recombines TRBV7-8 with TRBJ2-7; 8 bases fit TRBD2. The junction had 16 bases not matched to a gene; V was cut back by 6 bases and J by 6 bases. CDR3 length equals 16 residues. Germline assignment: CDR1 SGHVS and CDR2 FQNEAQ.

Details on this clonotype: Relative to the germline gene, one junction end is altered; a read error may explain this. V and J are TRBV5-1 and TRBJ2-2; perhaps TRBD2 as D (6 bases). CDR1 and CDR2 from the germline V gene are SGHRS and YFSETQ. This CDR3 contains 16 residues. DNA of the CDR3: TGCGCCAGCAGCTTGGCCGGGACTGAGAACACCGAGGAGCTGTTTTTT. This sequence encodes CASSLAGTENTEELFF.

This chain links TRBV4-1 with TRBJ2-7; D perhaps matches TRBD2 (5 bases). This CDR3 region has 14 residues. Germline V gene data show CDR1 as MGHRA and CDR2 as YSYEKL. V was pared by 3 bases and J by 5 bases, with 14 bases between. CDR3 residues: CASSQREHLHEQYF. The CDR3 nucleotides read TGCGCCAGCAGCCAGAGGGAACACCTCCACGAGCAGTACTTC.

This clonotype was counted many times. The CDR3 is CASNREVSLTDTQYF. CDR3 DNA sequence: TGTGCCAGCAACAGGGAGGTATCCCTCACAGATACGCAGTATTTT. The J gene is TRBJ2-3, the V gene TRBV28; TRBD1 or TRBD2 may be the D gene (6 bases each). Germline CDR1 is MDHEN and CDR2 is SYDVKM. The CDR3 is 15 residues long. Deletions cut 7 bases from V and 2 bases from J, with 16 bases between.

In this sample, this clonotype turned up many times. The chain carries TRBV3-1 and TRBJ2-1; TRBD2 aligns across 8 bases. This CDR3 region has 16 residues. Germline V lookup: CDR1 LGHDT, CDR2 YNNKEL (reference sequence). V dropped 0 bases and J dropped 3; count of bases not matched to a gene: 4. Here the CDR3 DNA reads TGTGCCAGCAGCCAAGATGGGGCGGGAGGCTACAATGAGCAGTTCTTC. It encodes CASSQDGAGGYNEQFF.

This clonotype was observed a few times. V gene TRBV14 combines with J gene TRBJ2-1; D gene unclear. The V gene lost 2 bases and the J gene lost 8 bases, with 16 bases spanning the gap. CDR3 length equals 15 residues. Germline lookup yields CDR1 SGHDN and CDR2 FVKESK. Written as DNA, the CDR3 is TGTGCCAGCAGCCAAATCTTCACCTCGGGCGATGAGCAGTTCTTC. Amino acids: CASSQIFTSGDEQFF.

This clonotype was counted many times. The chain links TRBV12-3 or TRBV12-4 to TRBJ2-7; D possibly corresponds to TRBD2 (6 bases). V lost 7 bases to trimming and J lost 3 bases, with 16 bases between them. CDR3 length: 14 residues. CDR3 coding DNA: TGTGCCAGCACCTTACAGGACTACGACTACGAGCAGTACTTC. It codes for CASTLQDYDYEQYF.

This clonotype was detected ten times or more. The chain combines TRBV28 with TRBJ2-7; 13 bases align to TRBD2. The CDR3 covers 15 residues. In germline, CDR1 is MDHEN, CDR2 SYDVKM. V lost 7 bases to trimming and J lost 0 bases; unmatched junction nucleotides: 3. The CDR3 nucleotides read TGTGCCAGCAACCGACTAGCGGGGGGCTCCTACGAGCAGTACTTC. Translating it yields CASNRLAGGSYEQYF.

This clonotype was observed a single time. The genes are TRBV2 and TRBJ2-5, with D possibly TRBD1 on 5 matching bases. Trimming removed 5 bases from V and 5 bases from J, with 9 bases in between. This CDR3 contains 12 residues. Germline assignment: CDR1 SNHLY and CDR2 FYNNEI. CDR3 residues: CASSLDMETQYF. In nucleotides, the CDR3 is TGTGCCAGCAGTCTGGACATGGAGACCCAGTACTTC.

This clonotype came up many times. The V and J genes are TRBV7-3 and TRBJ2-2; 12 bases are a match to TRBD2. The CDR3 is 18 residues long. The germline gives CDR1 SGHTA, CDR2 FQGTGA. The junction had 8 bases not matched to a gene; V was cut back by 5 bases and J by 1 base. In DNA form, the CDR3 reads TGTGCCAGCAGCGCAGCGTGGACTAGCGGGATGAACACCGGGGAGCTGTTTTTT. This encodes CASSAAWTSGMNTGELFF.

This clonotype was counted at least ten times. The rearrangement links TRBV18 to TRBJ2-1; D remains ambiguous. The germline gives CDR1 KGHSH, CDR2 LQKENI. Trimming took 4 bases from V and 6 from J, leaving 13 bases between them. CDR3 length: 14 amino acids. As DNA, the CDR3 is TGTGCCAGCTCACAGTCGGCGAGCATCAATGAGCAGTTCTTC. This translates into CASSQSASINEQFF. The complete variable domain, with remaining parts taken from reference TRBV18 and TRBJ2-1, reads NAGVMQNPRHLVRRRGQEARLRCSPMKGHSHVYWYRQLPEEGLKFMVYLQKENIIDESGMPKERFSAEFPKEGPSILRIQQVVRGDSAAYFCASSQSASINEQFFGPGTRLTVL.

This clonotype showed up many times. The chain has TRBV9 and TRBJ2-3; 13 bases line up with TRBD2. Germline V gene lookup returns CDR1 SGDLS and CDR2 YYNGEE. Trimming took 3 bases from V and 2 from J; bases not matched to a gene: 6. This CDR3 has 17 residues. CDR3 sequence: CASSAPGLAGTTDTQYF. CDR3 nucleotides: TGTGCCAGCAGCGCTCCGGGACTAGCGGGAACCACAGATACGCAGTATTTT.

This clonotype was seen only once. Being one base from a much bigger clone, this may be a read error. The chain couples TRBV12-3 or TRBV12-4 to TRBJ1-5; a weak D match, TRBD1 (5 bases). This CDR3 comprises 14 residues. The DNA for the CDR3 is TGTACCAGCAGTCCGCGGGACGGCTGGGAGGCCCAGCATTTT. Protein: CTSSPRDGWEAQHF.

In its sample, this clonotype was seen a few times. The genes are TRBV7-9 and TRBJ1-4, with 7 bases fitting TRBD1. CDR1 and CDR2 (germline): SEHNR, FQNEAQ (reference sequence). V lost 1 base to trimming and J lost 8 bases; unmatched junction nucleotides: 4. There are 14 residues in the CDR3. Written as DNA, the CDR3 is TGTGCCAGCAGCTTAGGAGGGGGCCGAGAAAAACTGTTTTTT. It encodes CASSLGGGREKLFF.

Comment on this clonotype: With a much larger clone just one base away, this may be a read error. This sequence joins TRBV7-6 and TRBJ2-3; D may be TRBD2 (5 bases). Trimming cost V 5 bases and J 4 bases, with 10 bases left between them. Looked up from germline, CDR1 is SGHVS and CDR2 is FNYEAQ. The CDR3 has 13 amino acids. In nucleotides, the CDR3 is TGTGCCAGCAGCCCGATACTAGCAGATACGCAGTATTTT. This gives the protein CASSPILADTQYF. The variable domain in full, with the rest retrieved from reference TRBV7-6 and TRBJ2-3, is GAGVSQSPRYKVTKRGQDVALRCDPISGHVSLYWYRQALGQGPEFLTYFNYEAQQDKSGLPNDRFSAERPEGSISTLTIQRTEQRDSAMYRCASSPILADTQYFGPGTRLTVL.

This clonotype turned up a few times. This sequence joins TRBV19 and TRBJ2-1; 12 bases line up with TRBD2. CDR1 and CDR2 from the germline V gene are LNHDA and SQIVND (reference sequence). This CDR3 is 15 amino acids long. V lost 1 base, J lost 10 bases, and 5 bases stayed unmatched. CDR3 protein: CASSIGLAGVLEQFF. The CDR3 DNA follows: TGTGCCAGTAGTATAGGACTAGCGGGAGTATTGGAGCAGTTCTTC.

This clonotype was counted between two and nine times. A single base separates this from a much larger clone, so it may be a read error. The rearrangement links TRBV6-2 or TRBV6-3 to TRBJ1-3; D gene unclear. V was clipped by 4 bases and J by 2 bases, with 3 bases between them. This CDR3 contains 12 residues. Germline-derived CDR1 and CDR2 are MNHEY and SVGEGT. CDR3 protein: CASSSAGNTIYF. In DNA, the CDR3 is TGTGCCAGCAGTTCGGCTGGAAACACCATATATTTT.

Many counts were recorded for this clonotype. V gene TRBV27 combines with J gene TRBJ1-1, with TRBD1 matching 8 bases. Germline V CDR1 and CDR2: MNHEY, SMNVEV (reference sequence). V gave up 0 bases and J gave up 6 bases; unmatched junction bases: 3. The length of the CDR3 is 14 residues. For the CDR3, the DNA is TGTGCCAGCAGTTTATCCCAACAGGGGGCTGAAGCTTTCTTT. It is translated as CASSLSQQGAEAFF.

This clonotype was seen a handful of times. This chain links TRBV7-9 with TRBJ2-3; D is tentatively TRBD1 or TRBD2 (6 bases each). Trimming took off 5 bases at V and 5 bases at J, with 17 bases between the two ends. The CDR3 totals 15 residues. Per germline, CDR1 SEHNR and CDR2 FQNEAQ (reference sequence). CDR3 coding DNA: TGTGCCAGCAGCCATCCCGGGGGCCTGGGAGATACGCAGTATTTT. As protein: CASSHPGGLGDTQYF.

This sequence joins TRBV27 and TRBJ2-7; TRBD2 agrees at 9 bases. Trimming took 8 bases from V and 2 from J; bases not matched to a gene: 19. Germline lookup yields CDR1 MNHEY and CDR2 SMNVEV (reference sequence). CDR3 length: 18 amino acids. DNA of the CDR3: TGTGCCAGCTACGCGTTAAGTAGCGGGAGCGGTGGAACCTACGAGCAGTACTTC. Amino acid sequence: CASYALSSGSGGTYEQYF.

This clonotype appeared many times. This chain joins TRBV12-5 and TRBJ2-1; TRBD1 aligns across 8 bases. Germline V gene lookup returns CDR1 LGHNT and CDR2 FRNRAP. V lost 0 bases, J lost 3 bases, and 7 bases stayed unmatched. This CDR3 has 17 residues. The CDR3 loop is CASGLVSGTGIYNEQFF. The CDR3 DNA follows: TGTGCTAGTGGTTTGGTAAGTGGGACAGGTATCTACAATGAGCAGTTCTTC.

This clonotype has ten or more counts. V is TRBV5-5 and J is TRBJ1-5; possible D gene TRBD1, 5 bases. The CDR3 consists of 14 residues. V was shortened by 0 bases and J by 7 bases, with 11 bases between the two germline ends. The V gene's germline CDR1 is SGHKS and CDR2 YYEKEE (reference sequence). The CDR3 nucleotides read TGTGCCAGCAGCTTGGGTTCAGGGAAACAGCCCCAGCATTTT. Its protein is CASSLGSGKQPQHF.

The sample holds many counts of this clonotype. The chain is built from TRBV12-3 or TRBV12-4 and TRBJ2-4; D unclear. The CDR3 is 14 residues long. The V end lost 6 bases, the J end lost 7 bases, and 16 bases lay between the germline ends. CDR3 in DNA: TGTGCCAGCAGCACTGGGGAAGGGTTCAACATTCAGTACTTC. Protein product: CASSTGEGFNIQYF.

This clonotype was detected ten times or more. This chain uses TRBV27 with TRBJ2-7; tentative D call: TRBD2 (6 bases). V shed 1 base and J shed 6 bases, with 16 bases lying between them. CDR3 length: 15 residues. Germline V CDR1 and CDR2: MNHEY, SMNVEV (reference sequence). As DNA, the CDR3 is TGTGCCAGCAGTTTATTAGACCGTGAGGGAGGCGAGCAGTACTTC. As protein: CASSLLDREGGEQYF.

This clonotype has at least ten counts. The V and J genes are TRBV12-3 or TRBV12-4 and TRBJ2-3; the match to TRBD2 covers 9 bases. V dropped 4 bases and J dropped 4; count of bases not matched to a gene: 9. This CDR3 is 16 amino acids long. The DNA of the CDR3 is TGTGCCAGCAGTTGGGGTAATAGCGGGAGCTCAGATACGCAGTATTTT. Translated: CASSWGNSGSSDTQYF.

This clonotype came up many times. V gene TRBV27 combines with J gene TRBJ2-5; D is unclear. The CDR3 sequence is 12 residues long. CDR1 MNHEY and CDR2 SMNVEV come from the germline V gene (reference sequence). Between the trimmed V and J ends, which lost 5 bases and 2 bases, there was a span of 6 bases. Here the CDR3 reads CASSHPQETQYF. The CDR3 bases are TGTGCCAGCAGTCATCCTCAAGAGACCCAGTACTTC.

This clonotype was picked up many times. The chain links TRBV7-9 to TRBJ2-7, with 8 positions matching TRBD1. This CDR3 spans 14 amino acids. Germline lookup yields CDR1 SEHNR and CDR2 FQNEAQ (reference sequence). J lost 3 bases, V lost 5 bases, and 6 bases had no gene match. CDR3 region: CASSQSGQVYEQYF. Here the CDR3 DNA reads TGTGCCAGCAGCCAGTCGGGACAGGTCTACGAGCAGTACTTC. The entire variable domain, with the rest obtained from reference TRBV7-9 and TRBJ2-7, is as follows: DTGVSQNPRHKITKRGQNVTFRCDPISEHNRLYWYRQTLGQGPEFLTYFQNEAQLEKSRLLSDRFSAERPKGSFSTLEIQRTEQGDSAMYLCASSQSGQVYEQYFGPGTRLTVT.

In this sample, this clonotype turned up many times. The chain recombines TRBV20-1 with TRBJ2-3; 10 bases align to TRBD2. The J segment lost 6 bases and the V segment lost 1 base, leaving 7 bases of the junction unmatched. The germline V gene has CDR1 DFQATT and CDR2 SNEGSKA (reference sequence). The CDR3 is 15 amino acids. The CDR3 DNA is TGCAGTGCTAGAGGGAAGCGGGAGGGCCCGGATACGCAGTATTTT. It specifies CSARGKREGPDTQYF.

This clonotype showed up many times. The chain joins TRBV20-1 to TRBJ2-7; TRBD1 aligns across 10 bases. The CDR3 runs to 14 residues. V gave up 5 bases and J gave up 7 bases; unmatched junction bases: 11. Germline assignment: CDR1 DFQATT and CDR2 SNEGSKA (reference sequence). The CDR3 coding sequence is TGCAGTGCTTTCACCGGGACAGGGGCTAGTGAGCAGTACTTC. Translated, it gives CSAFTGTGASEQYF.

This clonotype was recorded only once. A single base separates this from a much larger clone, so it may be a read error. The chain couples TRBV20-1 to TRBJ1-2, with a tentative D call TRBD1 (6 bases). V was clipped by 7 bases and J by 3 bases, with 15 bases between them. Per the germline V gene, CDR1 is DFQATT and CDR2 is SNEGSKA (reference sequence). The CDR3 sequence is 13 residues long. The chain's CDR3 is CSVNHPGDYGYTF. In nucleotides, the CDR3 is TGCAGTGTTAATCACCCAGGGGACTATGGCTACACCTTC.